This T cell receptor (beta chain) was documented in a study of radiation and T cells in renal cell carcinoma. CDR3 length equals 12 residues. CDR1 and CDR2 (germline): GTSNPN, SVGIG (reference sequence). V dropped 3 bases and J dropped 6 bases, with 9 bases sitting between them. This clone was picked up a small number of times. The repertoire was sequenced with immunoSEQ multiplex PCR; TCRdb's copy has only in-frame clones and lacks some. The repertoire holds approximately 120,000 clones, with around 83% as singletons. Time point in this sample: baseline pretreatment blood. The sample's treatment: 15 Gy SBRT to primary tumor, nephrectomy 4 weeks later.

The chain uses TRBV30 and TRBJ1-5; no reliable D call. The starting material was blood, obtained from a patient whose treatment included radiotherapy and nephrectomy. This clonotype was obtained from a woman in her fifties or sixties with renal cell carcinoma. The CDR3 DNA sequence: TGTGCCTGGAGGACGGCGGGTCAGCCCCAGCATTTT. Its translation is CAWRTAGQPQHF.